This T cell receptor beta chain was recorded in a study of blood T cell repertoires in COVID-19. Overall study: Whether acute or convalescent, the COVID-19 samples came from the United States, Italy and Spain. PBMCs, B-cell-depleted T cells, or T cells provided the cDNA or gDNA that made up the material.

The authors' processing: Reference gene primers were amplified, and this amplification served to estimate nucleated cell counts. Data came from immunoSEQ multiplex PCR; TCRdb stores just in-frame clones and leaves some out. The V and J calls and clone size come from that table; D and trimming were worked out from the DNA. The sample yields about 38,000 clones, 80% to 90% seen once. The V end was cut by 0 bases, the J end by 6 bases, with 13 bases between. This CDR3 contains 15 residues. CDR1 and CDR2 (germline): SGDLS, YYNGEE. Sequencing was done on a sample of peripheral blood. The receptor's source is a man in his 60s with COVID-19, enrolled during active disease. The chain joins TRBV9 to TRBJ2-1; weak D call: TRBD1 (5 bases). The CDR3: CASSVGGAPGNEQFF. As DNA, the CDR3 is TGTGCCAGCAGCGTAGGTGGGGCCCCCGGCAATGAGCAGTTCTTC.